The TCR beta chain described here comes from a study of shared clonotypes between healthy human individuals. CD8 cells regarded as naive lacked CD45RO, were positively chosen for CCR7, and omitted terminally differentiated effector memory CD45RA+ cells. V was shortened by 1 base and J by 2 bases, with 12 bases between the two germline ends. Germline lookup yields CDR1 MNHNS and CDR2 SASEGT. The CDR3 runs 16 residues. Here immunoSEQ multiplex PCR was the method, and the copy in TCRdb shows in-frame clones only, minus some. The sample yields about 1,900,000 clones, just under 95% seen once. The chain links TRBV6-1 to TRBJ2-1, with TRBD1 as a possible D gene (6 bases). Material for sequencing was naive CD8+ T cells sorted from blood. The source of this sequence is a man between 18 and 29 years old in good health. This CDR3 is CASSEDRVRTYNEQFF. CDR3 DNA: TGTGCCAGCAGTGAAGACAGGGTCCGGACCTACAATGAGCAGTTCTTC.